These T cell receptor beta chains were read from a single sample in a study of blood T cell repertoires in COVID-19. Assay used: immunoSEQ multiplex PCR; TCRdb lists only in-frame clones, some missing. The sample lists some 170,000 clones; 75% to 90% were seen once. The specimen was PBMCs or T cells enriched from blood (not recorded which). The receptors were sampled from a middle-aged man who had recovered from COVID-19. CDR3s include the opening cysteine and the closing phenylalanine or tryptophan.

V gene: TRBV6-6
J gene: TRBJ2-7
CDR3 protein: CASSQQGAINEQYF

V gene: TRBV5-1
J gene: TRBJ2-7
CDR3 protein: CASSLGGHEQYF

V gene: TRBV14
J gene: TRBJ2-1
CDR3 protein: CASSQVYSGVRRPYNEQFF

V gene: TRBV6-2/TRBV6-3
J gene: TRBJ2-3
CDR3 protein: CASSPLGGITDTQYF

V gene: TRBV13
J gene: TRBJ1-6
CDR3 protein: CASSLGQAPHHSPLHF

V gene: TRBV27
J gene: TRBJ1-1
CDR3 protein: CASSLTGNTEAFF

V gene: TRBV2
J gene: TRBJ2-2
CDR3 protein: CASSRDRFGGELFF

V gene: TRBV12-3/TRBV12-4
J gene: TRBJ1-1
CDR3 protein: CASSSPGTEAFF

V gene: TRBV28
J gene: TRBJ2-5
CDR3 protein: CASSFLGTGAGETQYF

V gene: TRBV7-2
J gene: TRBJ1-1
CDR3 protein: CASSVDRDTEAFF

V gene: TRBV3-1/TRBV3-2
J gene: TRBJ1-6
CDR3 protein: CASSPRTDYNSPLHF

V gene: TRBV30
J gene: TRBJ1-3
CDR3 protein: CAWSASGWGNTIYF

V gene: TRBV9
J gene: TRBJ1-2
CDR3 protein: CASSVRTGNYGYTF

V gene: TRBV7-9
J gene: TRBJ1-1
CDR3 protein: CASSHPTGINTEAFF

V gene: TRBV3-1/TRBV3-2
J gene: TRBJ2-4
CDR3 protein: CASSQDWQREAKNIQYF

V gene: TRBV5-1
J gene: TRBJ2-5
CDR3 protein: CASRERRDQETQYF

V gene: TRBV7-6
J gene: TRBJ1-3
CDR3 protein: CASSLVPSVDTIYF

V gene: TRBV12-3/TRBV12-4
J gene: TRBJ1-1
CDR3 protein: CASSSGGLSEAFF

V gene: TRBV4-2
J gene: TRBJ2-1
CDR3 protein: CASSQVGQGHNEQFF

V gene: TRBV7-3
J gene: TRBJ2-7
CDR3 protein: CASSFPGVRNEQYF

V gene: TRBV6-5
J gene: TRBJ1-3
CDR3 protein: CASSYSEASSGNTIYF

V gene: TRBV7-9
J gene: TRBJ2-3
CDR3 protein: CASSSTDRIDTQYF

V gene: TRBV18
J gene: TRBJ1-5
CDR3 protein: CASSPAEDQPQHF

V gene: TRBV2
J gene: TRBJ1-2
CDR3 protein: CASVDIRNYGYTF

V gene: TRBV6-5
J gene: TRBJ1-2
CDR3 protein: CASYPGFYGYTF

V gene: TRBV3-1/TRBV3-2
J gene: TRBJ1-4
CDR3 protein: CASRGRTASNEKLFF

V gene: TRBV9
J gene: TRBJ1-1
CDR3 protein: CASSVDRNTEAFF

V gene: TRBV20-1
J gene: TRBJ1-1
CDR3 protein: CSAPGFTEAFF

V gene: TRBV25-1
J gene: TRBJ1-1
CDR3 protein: CASSLTGRNTEAFF

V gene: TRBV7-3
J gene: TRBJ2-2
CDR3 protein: CASSLNALGPGTPNTGELFF

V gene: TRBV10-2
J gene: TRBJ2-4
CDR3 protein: CASTQRPGLVSRSNIQYF

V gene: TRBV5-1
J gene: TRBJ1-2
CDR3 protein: CASSLYVQERYGYTF

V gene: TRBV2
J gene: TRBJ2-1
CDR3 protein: CASRADSYNEQFF

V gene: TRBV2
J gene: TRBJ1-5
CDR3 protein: CASSDVGQSNQPQHF

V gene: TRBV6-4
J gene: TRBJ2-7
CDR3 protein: CASSPKAGSYEQYF

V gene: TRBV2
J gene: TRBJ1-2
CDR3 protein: CASSPEVSYGYTF

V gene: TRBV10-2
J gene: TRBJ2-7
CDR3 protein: CASSEWGDPYEQYF

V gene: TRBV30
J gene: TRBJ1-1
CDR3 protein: CAWTRGRSTEAFF

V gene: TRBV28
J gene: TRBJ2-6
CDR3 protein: CASSLVGQPSGANVLTF

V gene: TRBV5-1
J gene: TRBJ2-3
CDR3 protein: CASSVWTGGTDTQYF

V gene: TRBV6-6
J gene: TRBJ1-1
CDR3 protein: CASRRDRVGDTEAFF

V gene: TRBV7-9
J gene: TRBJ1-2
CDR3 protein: CASSPRQGLNNYGYTF

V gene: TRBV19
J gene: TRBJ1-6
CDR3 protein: CASSVTTGGNSPLHF

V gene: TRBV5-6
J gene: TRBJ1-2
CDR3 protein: CASTRGQPYGYTF

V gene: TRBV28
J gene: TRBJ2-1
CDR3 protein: CASSILLAGNNEQFF

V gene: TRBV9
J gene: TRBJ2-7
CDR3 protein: CASSVGGRTIYEQYF

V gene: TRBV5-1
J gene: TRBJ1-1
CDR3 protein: CASSLVLNTEAFF

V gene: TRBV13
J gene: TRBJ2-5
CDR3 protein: CASSPRLAGVETQYF

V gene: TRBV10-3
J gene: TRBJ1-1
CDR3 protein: CAISEVDRGGEAEAFF

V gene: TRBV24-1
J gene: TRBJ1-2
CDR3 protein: CATSESPTGRRVLGYTF

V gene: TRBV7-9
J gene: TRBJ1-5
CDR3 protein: CASKRRTGDQPQHF

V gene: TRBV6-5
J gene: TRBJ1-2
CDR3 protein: CASSYLGEAGYTF

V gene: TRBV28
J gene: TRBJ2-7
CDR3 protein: CASSSGTGVREQYF

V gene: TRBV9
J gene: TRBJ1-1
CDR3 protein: CASSATGRTEAFF

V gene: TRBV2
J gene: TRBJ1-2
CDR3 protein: CASTHGRGVGYGYTF

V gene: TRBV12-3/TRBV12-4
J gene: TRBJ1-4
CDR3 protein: CASTTTQEKLFF

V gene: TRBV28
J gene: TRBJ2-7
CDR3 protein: CASSLDFMETYEQYF

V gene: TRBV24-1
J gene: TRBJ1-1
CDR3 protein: CAAGDFTEAFF

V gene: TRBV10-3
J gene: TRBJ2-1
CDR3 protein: CAISRGLAGAPNEQFF